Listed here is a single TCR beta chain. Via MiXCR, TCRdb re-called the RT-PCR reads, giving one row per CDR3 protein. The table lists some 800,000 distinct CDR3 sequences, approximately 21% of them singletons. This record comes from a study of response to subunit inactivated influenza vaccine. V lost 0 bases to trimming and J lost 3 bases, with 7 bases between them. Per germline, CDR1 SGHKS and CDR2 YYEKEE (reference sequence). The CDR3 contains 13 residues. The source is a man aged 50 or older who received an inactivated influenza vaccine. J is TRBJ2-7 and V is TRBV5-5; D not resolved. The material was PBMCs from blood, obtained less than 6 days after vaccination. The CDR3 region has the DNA TGTGCCAGCAGCTTGGGTCGGTTCTACGAGCAGTACTTC. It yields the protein CASSLGRFYEQYF.